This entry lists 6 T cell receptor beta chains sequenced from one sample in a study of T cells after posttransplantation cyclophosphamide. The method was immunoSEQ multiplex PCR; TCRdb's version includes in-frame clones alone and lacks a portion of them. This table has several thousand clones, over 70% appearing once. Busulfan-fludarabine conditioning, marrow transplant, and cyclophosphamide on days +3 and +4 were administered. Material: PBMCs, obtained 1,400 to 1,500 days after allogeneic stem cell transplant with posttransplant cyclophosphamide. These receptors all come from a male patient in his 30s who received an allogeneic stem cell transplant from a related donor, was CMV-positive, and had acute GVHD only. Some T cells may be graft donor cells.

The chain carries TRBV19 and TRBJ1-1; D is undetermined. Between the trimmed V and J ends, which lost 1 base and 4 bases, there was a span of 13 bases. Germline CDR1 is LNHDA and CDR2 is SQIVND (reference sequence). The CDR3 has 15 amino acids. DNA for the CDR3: TGTGCCAGTAGTATAGGGGGAGGGAAAGGCACTGAAGCTTTCTTT. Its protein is CASSIGGGKGTEAFF.

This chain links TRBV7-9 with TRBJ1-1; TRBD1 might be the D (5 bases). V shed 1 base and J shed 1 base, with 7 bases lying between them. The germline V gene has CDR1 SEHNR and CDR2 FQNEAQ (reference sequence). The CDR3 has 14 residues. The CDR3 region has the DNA TGTGCCAGCAGCTTAGGGACACCGAACACTGAAGCTTTCTTT. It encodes CASSLGTPNTEAFF.

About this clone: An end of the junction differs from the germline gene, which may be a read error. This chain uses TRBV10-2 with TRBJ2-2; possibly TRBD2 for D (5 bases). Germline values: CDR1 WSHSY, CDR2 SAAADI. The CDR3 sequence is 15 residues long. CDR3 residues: CASSESAGNTEELFF. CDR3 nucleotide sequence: TGCGCCAGCAGTGAGTCAGCCGGGAACACCGAGGAGCTGTTTTTT.

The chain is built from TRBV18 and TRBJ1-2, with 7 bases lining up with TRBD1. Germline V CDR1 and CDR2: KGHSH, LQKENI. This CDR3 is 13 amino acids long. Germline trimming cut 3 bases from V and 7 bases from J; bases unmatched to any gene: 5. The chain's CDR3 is CASSPRDRAGYTF. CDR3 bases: TGTGCCAGCTCACCGCGAGACAGGGCTGGCTACACCTTC.

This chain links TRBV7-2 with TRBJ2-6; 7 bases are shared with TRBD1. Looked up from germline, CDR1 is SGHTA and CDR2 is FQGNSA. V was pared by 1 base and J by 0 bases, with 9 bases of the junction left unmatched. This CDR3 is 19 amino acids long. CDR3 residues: CASSLDRQGVGSGANVLTF. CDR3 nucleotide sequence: TGTGCCAGCAGCTTAGATCGACAGGGTGTCGGCTCTGGGGCCAACGTCCTGACTTTC.

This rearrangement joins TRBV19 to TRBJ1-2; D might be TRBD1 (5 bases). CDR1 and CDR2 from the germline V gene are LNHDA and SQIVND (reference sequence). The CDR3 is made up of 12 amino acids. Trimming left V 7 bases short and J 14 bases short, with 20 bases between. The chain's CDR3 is CASTFGASGRTF. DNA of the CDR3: TGTGCCAGTACCTTTGGGGCCTCAGGGCGGACCTTC.